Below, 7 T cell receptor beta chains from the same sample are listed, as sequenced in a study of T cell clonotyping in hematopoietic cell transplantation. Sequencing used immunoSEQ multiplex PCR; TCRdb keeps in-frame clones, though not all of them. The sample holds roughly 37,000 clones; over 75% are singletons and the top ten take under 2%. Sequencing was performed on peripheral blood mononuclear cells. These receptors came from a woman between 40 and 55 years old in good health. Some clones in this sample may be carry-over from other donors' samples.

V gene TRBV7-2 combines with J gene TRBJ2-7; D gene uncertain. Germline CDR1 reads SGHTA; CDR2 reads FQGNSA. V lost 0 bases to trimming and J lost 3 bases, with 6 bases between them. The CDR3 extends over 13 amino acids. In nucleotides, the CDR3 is TGTGCCAGCAGCTTAGCTAAGGACTACGAGCAGTACTTC. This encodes CASSLAKDYEQYF.

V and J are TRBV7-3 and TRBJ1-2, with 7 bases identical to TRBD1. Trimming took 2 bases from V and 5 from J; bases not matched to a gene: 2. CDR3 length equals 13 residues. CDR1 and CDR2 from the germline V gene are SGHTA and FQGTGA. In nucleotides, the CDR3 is TGTGCCAGCAGCTTAGAGACAGGGTATGGCTACACCTTC. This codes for CASSLETGYGYTF.

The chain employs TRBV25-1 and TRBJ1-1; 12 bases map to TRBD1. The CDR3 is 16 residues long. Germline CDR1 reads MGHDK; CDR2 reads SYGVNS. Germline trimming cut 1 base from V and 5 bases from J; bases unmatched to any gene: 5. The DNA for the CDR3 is TGTGCCAGCAGTGAATTAGGGACAGGGGGCTGGACTGAAGCTTTCTTT. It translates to CASSELGTGGWTEAFF.

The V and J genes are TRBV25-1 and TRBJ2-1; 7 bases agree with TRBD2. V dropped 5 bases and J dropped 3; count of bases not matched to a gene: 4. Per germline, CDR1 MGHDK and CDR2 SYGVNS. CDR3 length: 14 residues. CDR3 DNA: TGTGCCAGCAGTCAGGCTAGCGGCTACAATGAGCAGTTCTTC. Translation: CASSQASGYNEQFF.

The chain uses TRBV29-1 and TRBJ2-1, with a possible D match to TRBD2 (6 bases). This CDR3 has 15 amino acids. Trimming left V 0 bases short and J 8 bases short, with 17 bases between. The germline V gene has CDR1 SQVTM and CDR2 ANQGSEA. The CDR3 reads CSVEERKGGGDEQFF. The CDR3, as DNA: TGCAGCGTTGAAGAAAGGAAGGGAGGCGGGGATGAGCAGTTCTTC.

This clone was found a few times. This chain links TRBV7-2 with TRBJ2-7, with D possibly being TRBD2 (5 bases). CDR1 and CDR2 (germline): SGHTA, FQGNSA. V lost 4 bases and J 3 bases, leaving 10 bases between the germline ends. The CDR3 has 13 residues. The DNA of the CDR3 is TGTGCCAGCAGCTGGGAGTCGTACTACGAGCAGTACTTC. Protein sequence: CASSWESYYEQYF.

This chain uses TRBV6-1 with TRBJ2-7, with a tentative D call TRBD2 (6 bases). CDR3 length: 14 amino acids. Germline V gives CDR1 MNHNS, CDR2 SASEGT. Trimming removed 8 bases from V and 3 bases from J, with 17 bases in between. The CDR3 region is CASASGDHNYEQYF. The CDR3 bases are TGTGCCAGCGCCTCGGGAGACCACAACTACGAGCAGTACTTC.